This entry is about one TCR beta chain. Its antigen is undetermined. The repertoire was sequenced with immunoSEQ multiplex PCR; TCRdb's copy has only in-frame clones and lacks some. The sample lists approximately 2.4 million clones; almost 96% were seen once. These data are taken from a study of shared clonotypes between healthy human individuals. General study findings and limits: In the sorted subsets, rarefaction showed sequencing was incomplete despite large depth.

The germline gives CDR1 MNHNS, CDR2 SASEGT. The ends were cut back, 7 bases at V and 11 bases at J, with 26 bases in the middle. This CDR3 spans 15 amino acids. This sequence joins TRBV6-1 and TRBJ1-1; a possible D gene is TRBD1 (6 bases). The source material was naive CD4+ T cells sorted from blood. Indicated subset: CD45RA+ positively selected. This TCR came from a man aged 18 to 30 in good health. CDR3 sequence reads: CASTSGGAGGDGAFF. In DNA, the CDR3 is TGTGCCAGCACCTCGGGGGGGGCCGGGGGTGATGGGGCTTTCTTT.